This T cell receptor beta chain was sequenced during a study of radiation and T cells in renal cell carcinoma. About the study: Nephrectomy followed 15 Gy stereotactic body radiation by 4 weeks. Study-wide points: Top tumor clonotypes rose in blood 2 weeks post-radiation, then contracted. Pretreatment tumor biopsies were lacking, so baseline clonotypes are unknown.

A word on this clone: Its antigen is still unknown.

The assay was immunoSEQ multiplex PCR, and TCRdb's table has in-frame clones only and misses some. The sample has about 130,000 clones, roughly 88% seen once. Documented time point: baseline pretreatment blood. Treatment of the sample: 15 Gy SBRT to primary tumor, nephrectomy 4 weeks later. Blood was sampled at baseline, 2 weeks and 4 weeks after SBRT. The clonotype was recovered from a woman aged 45-59 years with renal cell carcinoma. The material was blood, obtained from a patient whose treatment included radiotherapy and nephrectomy.

The CDR3 coding sequence is TGTGCCAGCAGCTTGTCTGGATACGAGCAGTACTTC. Its translation: CASSLSGYEQYF. The V and J genes are TRBV13 and TRBJ2-7; D call uncertain. This CDR3 contains 12 residues. CDR1 is PRHDT, CDR2 FYEKMQ, per germline (reference sequence). V was clipped by 3 bases and J by 4 bases, with 7 bases between them.